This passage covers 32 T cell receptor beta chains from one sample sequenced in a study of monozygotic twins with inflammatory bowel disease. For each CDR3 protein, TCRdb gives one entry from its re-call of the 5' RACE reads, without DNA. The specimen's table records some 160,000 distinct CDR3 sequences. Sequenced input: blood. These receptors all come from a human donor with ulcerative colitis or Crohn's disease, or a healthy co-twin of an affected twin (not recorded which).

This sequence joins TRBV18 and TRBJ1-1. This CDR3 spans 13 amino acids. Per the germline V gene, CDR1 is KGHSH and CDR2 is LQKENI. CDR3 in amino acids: CASSPDGVSEAFF.

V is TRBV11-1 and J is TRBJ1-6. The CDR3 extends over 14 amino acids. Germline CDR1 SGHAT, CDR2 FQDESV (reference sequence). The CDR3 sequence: CASSQTGGFSPLHF.

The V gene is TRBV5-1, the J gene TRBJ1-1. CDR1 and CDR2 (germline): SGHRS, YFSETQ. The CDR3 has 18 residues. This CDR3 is CASSLFWPSSGGNTEAFF. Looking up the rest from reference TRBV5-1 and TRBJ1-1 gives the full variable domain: KAGVTQTPRYLIKTRGQQVTLSCSPISGHRSVSWYQQTPGQGLQFLFEYFSETQRNKGNFPGRFSGRQFSNSRSEMNVSTLELGDSALYLCASSLFWPSSGGNTEAFFGQGTRLTVV.

CDR3 region: CSARVRTGRVNTEAFF. V usage is TRBV20-1 and J usage is TRBJ1-1; no DNA is available, so the TRBD1 call from TCRdb remains unchecked. CDR1 and CDR2 from the germline V gene are DFQATT and SNEGSKA (reference sequence). This CDR3 has 16 amino acids.

The CDR3 loop is CASSQGIRLRETQYF. J is TRBJ2-5 and V is TRBV6-2 or TRBV6-3; the TCRdb call, TRBD1, lacks DNA for checking. CDR1 MNHEY and CDR2 SVGEGT come from the germline V gene. This CDR3 is built from 15 residues.

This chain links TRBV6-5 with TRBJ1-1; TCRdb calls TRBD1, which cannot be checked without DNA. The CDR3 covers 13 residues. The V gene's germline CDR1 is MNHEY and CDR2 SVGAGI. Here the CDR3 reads CASRTGANTEAFF.

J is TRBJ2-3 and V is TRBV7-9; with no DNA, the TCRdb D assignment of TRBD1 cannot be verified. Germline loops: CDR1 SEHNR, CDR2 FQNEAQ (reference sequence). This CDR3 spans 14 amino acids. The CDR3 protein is CASSHRDRADTQYF.

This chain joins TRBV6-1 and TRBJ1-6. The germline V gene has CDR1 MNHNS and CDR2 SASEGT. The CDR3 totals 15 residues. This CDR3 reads CARKTGSSYNSPLHF.

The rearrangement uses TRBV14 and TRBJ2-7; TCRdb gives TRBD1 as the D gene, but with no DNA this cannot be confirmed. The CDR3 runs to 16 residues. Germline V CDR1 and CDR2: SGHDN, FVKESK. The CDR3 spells CASSRKTAQGVYEQYF.

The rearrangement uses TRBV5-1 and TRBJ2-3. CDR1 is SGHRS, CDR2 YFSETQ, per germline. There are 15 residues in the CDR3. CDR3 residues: CASSLDPTRTDTQYF.

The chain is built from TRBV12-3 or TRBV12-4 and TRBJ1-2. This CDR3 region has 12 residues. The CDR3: CASEGNEEGYTF.

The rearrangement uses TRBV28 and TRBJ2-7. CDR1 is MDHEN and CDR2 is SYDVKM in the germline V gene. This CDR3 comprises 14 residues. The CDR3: CASSLWDSSYEQYF. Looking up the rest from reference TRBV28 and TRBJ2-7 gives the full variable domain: DVKVTQSSRYLVKRTGEKVFLECVQDMDHENMFWYRQDPGLGLRLIYFSYDVKMKEKGDIPEGYSVSREKKERFSLILESASTNQTSMYLCASSLWDSSYEQYFGPGTRLTVT.

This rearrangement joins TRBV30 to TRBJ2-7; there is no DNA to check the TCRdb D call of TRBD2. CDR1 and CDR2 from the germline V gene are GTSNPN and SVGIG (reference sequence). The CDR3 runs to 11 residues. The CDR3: CAWRRDYEQYF.

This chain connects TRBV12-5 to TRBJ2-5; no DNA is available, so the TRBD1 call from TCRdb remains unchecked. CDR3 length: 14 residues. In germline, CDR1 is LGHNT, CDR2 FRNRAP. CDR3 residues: CASAQGRNQETQYF. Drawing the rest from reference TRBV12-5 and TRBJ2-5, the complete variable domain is DARVTQTPRHKVTEMGQEVTMRCQPILGHNTVFWYRQTMMQGLELLAYFRNRAPLDDSGMPKDRFSAEMPDATLATLKIQPSEPRDSAVYFCASAQGRNQETQYFGPGTRLLVL.

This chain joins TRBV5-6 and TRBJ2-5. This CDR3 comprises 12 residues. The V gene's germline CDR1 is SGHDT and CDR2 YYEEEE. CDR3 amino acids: CASSSQRETQYF.

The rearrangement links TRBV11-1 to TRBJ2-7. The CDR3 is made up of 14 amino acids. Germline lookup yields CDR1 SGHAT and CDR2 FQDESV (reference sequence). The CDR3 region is CASSLSGFPYEQYF. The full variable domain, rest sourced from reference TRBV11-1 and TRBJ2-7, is EAEVAQSPRYKITEKSQAVAFWCDPISGHATLYWYRQILGQGPELLVQFQDESVVDDSQLPKDRFSAERLKGVDSTLKIQPAELGDSAMYLCASSLSGFPYEQYFGPGTRLTVT.

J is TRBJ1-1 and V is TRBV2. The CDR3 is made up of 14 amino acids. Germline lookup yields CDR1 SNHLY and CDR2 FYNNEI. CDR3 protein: CASSGGHPNTEAFF.

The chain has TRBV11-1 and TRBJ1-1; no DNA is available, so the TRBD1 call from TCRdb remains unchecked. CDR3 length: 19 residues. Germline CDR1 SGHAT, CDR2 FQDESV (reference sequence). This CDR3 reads CASSLPGPTGGPMNTEAFF.

CDR3 amino acids: CASSSSDRGTDTQYF. The chain carries TRBV7-9 and TRBJ2-3; the D gene TCRdb calls, TRBD1, cannot be checked with no DNA. This CDR3 is built from 15 residues. Germline CDR1 SEHNR, CDR2 FQNEAQ (reference sequence).

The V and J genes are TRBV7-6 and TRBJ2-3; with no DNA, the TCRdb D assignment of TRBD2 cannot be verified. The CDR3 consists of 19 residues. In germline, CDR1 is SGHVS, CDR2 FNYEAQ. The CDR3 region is CASSSTPTGTSGSTDTQYF.

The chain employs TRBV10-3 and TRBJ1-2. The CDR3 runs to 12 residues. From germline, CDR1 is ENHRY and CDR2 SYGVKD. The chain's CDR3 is CAISEGTYGYTF.

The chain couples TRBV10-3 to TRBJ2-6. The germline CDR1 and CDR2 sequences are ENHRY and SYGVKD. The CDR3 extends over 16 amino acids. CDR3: CAISGWTDSGANVLTF.

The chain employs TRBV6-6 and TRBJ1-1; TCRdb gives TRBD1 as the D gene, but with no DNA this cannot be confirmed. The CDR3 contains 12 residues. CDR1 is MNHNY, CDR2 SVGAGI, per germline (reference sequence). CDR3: CASSYSTGEAFF.

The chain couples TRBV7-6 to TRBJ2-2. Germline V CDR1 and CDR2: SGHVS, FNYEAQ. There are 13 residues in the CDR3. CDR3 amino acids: CASTSVGSGELFF.

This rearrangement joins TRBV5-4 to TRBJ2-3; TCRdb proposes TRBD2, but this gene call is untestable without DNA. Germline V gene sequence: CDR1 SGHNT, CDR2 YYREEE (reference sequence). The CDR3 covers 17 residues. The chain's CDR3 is CASSLKVGGSSTDTQYF.

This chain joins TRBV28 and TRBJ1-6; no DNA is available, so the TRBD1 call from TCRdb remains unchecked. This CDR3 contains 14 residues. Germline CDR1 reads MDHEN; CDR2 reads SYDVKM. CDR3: CASIGVQGTSPLHF.

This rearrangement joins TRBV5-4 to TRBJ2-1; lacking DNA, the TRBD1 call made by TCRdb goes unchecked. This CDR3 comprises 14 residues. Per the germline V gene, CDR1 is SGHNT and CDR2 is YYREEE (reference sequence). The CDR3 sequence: CASSLILTEQGEFF.

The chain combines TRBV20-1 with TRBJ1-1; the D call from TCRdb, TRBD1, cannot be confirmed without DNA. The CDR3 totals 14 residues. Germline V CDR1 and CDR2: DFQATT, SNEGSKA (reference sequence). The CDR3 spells CSASYRGRDTEAFF.

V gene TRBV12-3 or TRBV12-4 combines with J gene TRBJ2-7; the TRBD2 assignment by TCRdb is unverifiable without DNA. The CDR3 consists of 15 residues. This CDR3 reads CASSLSSGSSYEQYF.

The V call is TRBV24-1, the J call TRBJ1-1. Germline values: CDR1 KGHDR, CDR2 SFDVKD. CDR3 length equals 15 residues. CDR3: CATRSEGGLTAEAFF.

CDR3 in amino acids: CASSLPGLSYGYTF. V and J are TRBV12-3 or TRBV12-4 and TRBJ1-2. The CDR3 is made up of 14 amino acids.

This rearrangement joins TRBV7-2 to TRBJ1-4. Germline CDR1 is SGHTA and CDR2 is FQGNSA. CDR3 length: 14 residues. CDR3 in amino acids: CASSRGPKTEKLFF.